One and the same sample provided the 8 T cell receptor beta chains below, sequenced in a study of cytomegalovirus exposure and HLA in healthy donors. 13 Jbeta primers and 60 Vbeta primers were used for the PCR. Here immunoSEQ multiplex PCR was the method, and the copy in TCRdb shows in-frame clones only, minus some. Here the sample spans over 110,000 clones, about 85% being singletons. The sample was PBMCs. Receptors originate from a female donor in good health and CMV-seronegative.

This clone was seen once. The CDR3 loop is CASRTTGGRYNEQFF. The CDR3 DNA reads as TGTGCCAGCAGGACCACGGGAGGGAGGTACAATGAGCAGTTCTTC. The rearrangement joins TRBV5-4 to TRBJ2-1; the match to TRBD2 covers 8 bases. Germline assignment: CDR1 SGHNT and CDR2 YYREEE (reference sequence). This CDR3 has 15 residues. V shed 5 bases, J shed 4 bases, and the junction held 8 bases outside the gene matches.

This rearrangement joins TRBV5-1 to TRBJ2-3; weak D call: TRBD1 (5 bases). Germline assignment: CDR1 SGHRS and CDR2 YFSETQ. Deletions cut 0 bases from V and 2 bases from J, with 13 bases between. The CDR3 has 16 residues. CDR3 nucleotide sequence: TGCGCCAGCAGCTTGGAGGGCAGGGCAACCACAGATACGCAGTATTTT. As protein: CASSLEGRATTDTQYF. Full variable domain (rest looked up from reference TRBV5-1 and TRBJ2-3): KAGVTQTPRYLIKTRGQQVTLSCSPISGHRSVSWYQQTPGQGLQFLFEYFSETQRNKGNFPGRFSGRQFSNSRSEMNVSTLELGDSALYLCASSLEGRATTDTQYFGPGTRLTVL.

The rearrangement links TRBV11-3 to TRBJ2-3; 13 positions match TRBD2. This CDR3 region has 16 residues. Trimming cost V 4 bases and J 6 bases; bases outside gene matches: 7. CDR1 is SGHNT, CDR2 YENEEA, per germline. CDR3 loop: CASSSGLAGSQDTQYF. The CDR3 DNA follows: TGTGCCAGCAGCTCGGGACTAGCGGGAAGTCAGGATACGCAGTATTTT.

This sequence joins TRBV5-6 and TRBJ2-7; weak D call: TRBD1 (6 bases). The CDR3 loop spans 14 amino acids. Germline assignment: CDR1 SGHDT and CDR2 YYEEEE. Trimming pared 0 bases from V and 5 bases from J, leaving 12 bases between. The CDR3 reads CASSLAGARNEQYF. The CDR3 DNA reads TGTGCCAGCAGCTTGGCAGGGGCGAGGAACGAGCAGTACTTC.

The chain employs TRBV13 and TRBJ1-4; 8 bases map to TRBD1. Per germline, CDR1 PRHDT and CDR2 FYEKMQ (reference sequence). V dropped 9 bases and J dropped 5; count of bases not matched to a gene: 23. The CDR3 runs 19 residues. The CDR3 DNA sequence: TGTGCCAGACCCTCAGGGGGCAGGGGCCTACCAGCCCTGAATGAAAAACTGTTTTTT. This encodes CARPSGGRGLPALNEKLFF.

DNA for the CDR3: TGTGCCAGTAGTTCCCAAAGAGCGGACACTGAAGCTTTCTTT. Its translation is CASSSQRADTEAFF. The chain links TRBV19 to TRBJ1-1, with D unresolved. Germline CDR1 reads LNHDA; CDR2 reads SQIVND (reference sequence). Deletions cut 5 bases from V and 3 bases from J, with 13 bases between. The CDR3 consists of 14 residues.

The CDR3 region is CASSVGLGGDRVYEQYF. CDR3 DNA: TGTGCCAGCAGCGTAGGACTTGGAGGCGACAGGGTCTACGAGCAGTACTTC. This chain links TRBV9 with TRBJ2-7; TRBD1 agrees at 7 bases. The germline V gene has CDR1 SGDLS and CDR2 YYNGEE. This CDR3 comprises 17 residues. V gave up 0 bases and J gave up 3 bases; unmatched junction bases: 12.

V and J are TRBV2 and TRBJ2-4, with D possibly TRBD2 on 7 matching bases. V was shortened by 4 bases and J by 0 bases, with 25 bases between the two germline ends. This CDR3 comprises 20 residues. Per germline, CDR1 SNHLY and CDR2 FYNNEI. CDR3 DNA: TGTGCCAGCAGTGCACCCAGGGGAGCGGGGACCAATCTAGCCAAAAACATTCAGTACTTC. The encoded protein is CASSAPRGAGTNLAKNIQYF.